The 23 T cell receptor beta chains given below trace back to one sample, sequenced in a study of T cells in Graves' hyperthyroidism and ophthalmopathy. Amplification of TCR beta CDR3 regions was performed using RNA transcripts as template. TCR CDR3 regions were first amplified by RT-PCR with HTBI primers. Each CDR3 protein is one row after TCRdb ran MiXCR on the multiplex PCR reads. The sample lists approximately 600,000 distinct CDR3 sequences; about 14% were seen once. Material: blood. These receptors came from a woman between 18 and 30 years old with Graves' ophthalmopathy.

This clonotype was seen at least ten times. The chain links TRBV11-2 to TRBJ1-3, with a tentative D call TRBD1 (5 bases). Germline assignment: CDR1 SGHAT and CDR2 FQNNGV. There are 15 residues in the CDR3. V was cut by 3 bases and J by 3 bases, with 12 bases left in between. The CDR3 DNA follows: TGTGCCAGCAGCTTGCAAGGGGATGTTGGAAACACCATATATTTT. Protein: CASSLQGDVGNTIYF.

The chain has TRBV13 and TRBJ2-2, with no clear D. The CDR3 contains 13 residues. V was pared by 5 bases and J by 6 bases, with 10 bases between. The germline CDR1 and CDR2 sequences are PRHDT and FYEKMQ (reference sequence). The CDR3 sequence is CASSRLTAGELFF. In DNA form, the CDR3 reads TGTGCCAGCAGCCGCTTAACCGCCGGGGAGCTGTTTTTT.

This clonotype was recorded many times. This rearrangement joins TRBV18 to TRBJ2-7; D gene ambiguous. V was trimmed by 3 bases and J by 5 bases, leaving 8 bases between them. In germline, CDR1 is KGHSH, CDR2 LQKENI. The CDR3 consists of 12 residues. CDR3 DNA: TGTGCCAGCTCACCCGACATGAACGAGCAGTACTTC. Protein product: CASSPDMNEQYF.

This clonotype was seen many times. The chain joins TRBV5-1 to TRBJ2-7; D may be TRBD1 (6 bases). Trimming removed 4 bases from V and 3 bases from J, with 20 bases in between. The germline V gene has CDR1 SGHRS and CDR2 YFSETQ. The length of the CDR3 is 16 residues. In nucleotides, the CDR3 is TGCGCCAGCAGCCCGAGGGGGACCGCCTACATCTACGAGCAGTACTTC. Encoded protein: CASSPRGTAYIYEQYF.

A few counts support this clonotype. The V and J genes are TRBV27 and TRBJ1-5; no reliable D call. The CDR3 is 13 residues long. Germline V CDR1 and CDR2: MNHEY, SMNVEV (reference sequence). The ends were cut back, 3 bases at V and 7 bases at J, with 10 bases in the middle. The CDR3 DNA reads as TGTGCCAGCAGTTTTGGGCCTGGCCAGCCCCAGCATTTT. It yields the protein CASSFGPGQPQHF.

Concerning this clonotype itself: Since a much larger clone is just one base distant, this may be a read error. V gene TRBV2 combines with J gene TRBJ2-3; TRBD2 might be the D (6 bases). Germline values: CDR1 SNHLY, CDR2 FYNNEI. This CDR3 spans 16 amino acids. V shed 8 bases and J shed 8 bases, with 26 bases lying between them. The CDR3: CASYFGGSAGGGTQYF. CDR3 DNA: TGTGCCAGCTATTTCGGGGGTAGCGCCGGGGGAGGTACGCAGTATTTT.

The chain couples TRBV18 to TRBJ1-1, with D possibly being TRBD1 (5 bases). This CDR3 has 16 amino acids. V lost 4 bases and J 2 bases, leaving 17 bases between the germline ends. The germline CDR1 and CDR2 sequences are KGHSH and LQKENI. The CDR3 DNA follows: TGTGCCAGCTCACGGCGGGCGCAGGGAGGAAACACTGAAGCTTTCTTT. This codes for CASSRRAQGGNTEAFF.

The sample holds a few counts of this clonotype. The chain recombines TRBV3-1 with TRBJ1-6; no clear D. CDR1 is LGHDT and CDR2 is YNNKEL in the germline V gene (reference sequence). The ends were cut back, 1 base at V and 3 bases at J, with 7 bases in the middle. CDR3 length: 15 amino acids. CDR3 bases: TGTGCCAGCAGCCAAGGGGAGATCTATAATTCACCCCTCCACTTT. Translated, it gives CASSQGEIYNSPLHF.

Many counts were recorded for this clonotype. V is TRBV12-3 or TRBV12-4 and J is TRBJ2-1; D is tentatively TRBD1 or TRBD2 (5 bases each). This CDR3 has 14 amino acids. V lost 7 bases to trimming and J lost 7 bases, with 17 bases between them. DNA for the CDR3: TGTGCCAGCACCCTGGGGACGGCAGGGAATGAGCAGTTCTTC. It is translated as CASTLGTAGNEQFF.

In the case of this clonotype: A read error may be the cause here, since a much bigger clone is one base away. The chain employs TRBV18 and TRBJ2-3; 8 nucleotides match TRBD1. After removal of 5 bases from V and 2 bases from J, the junction contained 9 bases not matched to a gene. Per germline, CDR1 KGHSH and CDR2 LQKENI. There are 16 residues in the CDR3. The CDR3 DNA reads TGTGCCAGCTCAGCAGGGTCGGACAGGGTCACAGATACGCAGTATTTT. Translating gives CASSAGSDRVTDTQYF.

This clonotype showed up many times. The rearrangement uses TRBV3-1 and TRBJ1-1; the match to TRBD1 covers 8 bases. Germline V gene lookup returns CDR1 LGHDT and CDR2 YNNKEL (reference sequence). The CDR3 covers 15 residues. Germline trimming cut 3 bases from V and 4 bases from J; bases unmatched to any gene: 7. CDR3 sequence: CASSQTGVPITEAFF. The CDR3, as DNA: TGTGCCAGCAGCCAGACAGGGGTTCCCATCACTGAAGCTTTCTTT. Complete variable domain (other parts from reference TRBV3-1 and TRBJ1-1): DTAVSQTPKYLVTQMGNDKSIKCEQNLGHDTMYWYKQDSKKFLKIMFSYNNKELIINETVPNRFSPKSPDKAHLNLHINSLELGDSAVYFCASSQTGVPITEAFFGQGTRLTVV.

There are many counts of this clonotype. The chain employs TRBV12-5 and TRBJ2-7; 7 nucleotides align to TRBD1. Losses at the gene ends were 1 base for V and 3 bases for J; bases not matched to a gene: 6. The CDR3 is 15 amino acids. Per germline, CDR1 LGHNT and CDR2 FRNRAP. The CDR3: CASGLGDRVGYEQYF. The CDR3 DNA reads TGTGCTAGTGGTTTGGGAGACAGGGTCGGCTACGAGCAGTACTTC.

The rearrangement uses TRBV19 and TRBJ1-5; 8 nucleotides agree with TRBD1. Germline V gene sequence: CDR1 LNHDA, CDR2 SQIVND (reference sequence). The CDR3 has 14 residues. Germline trimming cut 2 bases from V and 7 bases from J; bases unmatched to any gene: 4. The CDR3 sequence: CASSIQGAKQPQHF. The DNA of the CDR3 is TGTGCCAGTAGTATACAGGGGGCTAAGCAGCCCCAGCATTTT.

The chain combines TRBV19 with TRBJ2-7; D tentatively fits TRBD1 or TRBD2 (5 bases each). Looked up from germline, CDR1 is LNHDA and CDR2 is SQIVND (reference sequence). This CDR3 is 15 amino acids long. The V and J ends lost 5 bases and 0 bases respectively, with 14 bases between them. The CDR3, as DNA: TGTGCCAGTAGTCGACGGGGCCAACTCTCCTACGAGCAGTACTTC. As protein: CASSRRGQLSYEQYF.

The gene calls are TRBV19 and TRBJ2-5; D may be TRBD1 (5 bases). V was clipped by 9 bases and J by 2 bases, with 16 bases between them. The CDR3 extends over 14 amino acids. Germline CDR1 LNHDA, CDR2 SQIVND (reference sequence). The CDR3 region is CARGRTEIQETQYF. DNA of the CDR3: TGTGCCAGGGGGCGGACGGAAATTCAAGAGACCCAGTACTTC.

The sample holds many counts of this clonotype. One end of the junction fails to match germline, which may point to a read error. This rearrangement joins TRBV20-1 to TRBJ2-3; D remains ambiguous. The CDR3 is 12 amino acids. Germline-derived CDR1 and CDR2 are DFQATT and SNEGSKA (reference sequence). The CDR3 region has the DNA TGCAGTGCAAGAGTAAGCACAGATACGCAGTATTTT. Protein sequence: CSARVSTDTQYF.

This clonotype was seen only a few times. The genes are TRBV27 and TRBJ2-3; TRBD2 agrees at 9 bases. The CDR3 runs 16 residues. J was trimmed by 4 bases and V by 4 bases; bases with no gene match: 9. CDR1 is MNHEY, CDR2 SMNVEV, per germline (reference sequence). CDR3 nucleotides: TGTGCCAGCAGTTCTGTCCGGCGGGAGGGGGCAGATACGCAGTATTTT. Protein product: CASSSVRREGADTQYF.

The rearrangement joins TRBV7-3 to TRBJ2-1; 11 positions agree with TRBD2. After removal of 5 bases from V and 4 bases from J, the junction contained 10 bases not matched to a gene. This CDR3 has 17 amino acids. CDR1 and CDR2 from the germline V gene are SGHTA and FQGTGA. CDR3 amino acids: CASSTPRLAGLYNEQFF. CDR3 DNA sequence: TGTGCCAGCAGCACCCCGCGACTAGCGGGATTGTACAATGAGCAGTTCTTC.

This clonotype was picked up many times. The chain recombines TRBV29-1 with TRBJ2-5; TRBD2 agrees at 9 bases. Germline CDR1 and CDR2: SQVTM and ANQGSEA. With V trimmed by 5 bases and J by 5 bases, 15 bases remained unmatched. This CDR3 has 16 amino acids. The CDR3 sequence: CSVLKGLREGRETQYF. Here the CDR3 DNA reads TGCAGCGTTTTAAAGGGATTGCGGGAGGGCCGTGAGACCCAGTACTTC.

The V gene is TRBV20-1, the J gene TRBJ1-1, with unresolved D. The CDR3 spans 12 residues. Germline CDR1 reads DFQATT; CDR2 reads SNEGSKA (reference sequence). V gave up 6 bases and J gave up 0 bases, with 8 bases separating them. The CDR3 sequence: CSAMTVNTEAFF. The CDR3 coding sequence is TGCAGTGCGATGACCGTGAACACTGAAGCTTTCTTT.

V gene TRBV7-2 combines with J gene TRBJ2-7, with 9 bases fitting TRBD1. There are 14 residues in the CDR3. V lost 4 bases, J lost 6 bases, and 7 bases stayed unmatched. Germline values: CDR1 SGHTA, CDR2 FQGNSA. The CDR3 DNA reads TGTGCCAGCAGCTCCCGGACAGGGGTCCCCGAGCAGTACTTC. This encodes CASSSRTGVPEQYF.

At least ten counts were recorded for this clonotype. The V and J genes are TRBV7-3 and TRBJ2-6; D gene ambiguous. Germline CDR1 is SGHTA and CDR2 is FQGTGA. This CDR3 has 14 residues. V dropped 4 bases and J dropped 1 base, with 5 bases sitting between them. The CDR3 region is CASSYLSGANVLTF. In DNA, the CDR3 is TGTGCCAGCAGCTATTTATCTGGGGCCAACGTCCTGACTTTC.

With respect to this clonotype: One end of the junction does not line up with germline, which may come from a read error. The chain links TRBV27 to TRBJ2-7; D may be TRBD2 (7 bases). Germline CDR1 is MNHEY and CDR2 is SMNVEV (reference sequence). The CDR3 sequence is 13 residues long. CDR3 in DNA: TGTGCCAGCAGTTTACGGGGGGCCTACGAGCAGTGCTTC. Its protein is CASSLRGAYEQCF.